The entry below gives a single T cell receptor beta chain sequence along with its context. This receptor's antigen is unknown. No clone much larger than this one lies a single base away; base qualities are absent. The library was built by means of the immunoSEQ multiplex PCR assay. A mixture of 60 forward primers for TCR Vbeta segments and 13 reverse primers for TCR Jbeta segments was used in the multiplex PCR. The CDR3 region of rearranged TCR beta genes was amplified from genomic DNA by a multiplex PCR assay. The Illumina HiSeq System was used to sequence the amplified TCR beta libraries as 87-base-pair reads. In the paper's pipeline: In a later analysis, some 80 million unique TCR beta chains were counted across the 500 to 700 repertoires, and around 11 million of these chains were shared by at least two donors. A nearest-neighbor algorithm error-corrected the raw reads and collapsed the reads into unique sequences, merging closely related sequences to remove PCR and sequencing errors. CDR3 sequences were aligned to IMGT reference sequences to assign V, D and J gene segments. For a sequence to be retained, a match of at least six nucleotides to both a V gene segment and a J gene segment was required. A rearrangement was called productive if the CDR3 had no stop codons and remained in frame with V and J, and every other rearrangement was called non-productive. CDR3 was defined according to IMGT convention as the region running from the second conserved V-encoded cysteine to the conserved J-encoded phenylalanine. The earlier analysis of about 500 of the donors excluded sequences that lacked an unambiguous match to a single V gene segment. In an earlier analysis of some 590 of the donors, V segments were called functional above 56.7% productive rearrangements and were called segregating when the between-donor standard deviation exceeded 5%. A statistical classification framework was built to diagnose cytomegalovirus status from the catalog of TCR beta chain sequences. In a later analysis, TCR nucleotide sequences were compared against IMGT/GENE-DB human TR gene sequences so that V and J genes could be assigned. Using the TCRdist pipeline, a later analysis assigned CDR3 sequences along with most-parsimonious VDJ recombination scenarios. In a later analysis, every TCR beta chain was defined by the combination of its CDR3 amino acid sequence and its V-gene family, and reads without a unique V-gene family were dropped. In a later analysis, some 600 highly shared, low-generation-probability nucleotide sequences were removed to address suspected cross-contamination and a sequencing artifact. For each public chain, a later analysis derived a clonal expansion index from normalized ranks of inferred template counts within each repertoire. In a later analysis, generation probabilities were computed using a VDJ recombination model fitted to out-of-frame rearrangements, and the results were checked against IGoR. A later analysis scored TCR-TCR, TCR-HLA and TCR-CMV co-occurrence with hypergeometric tests, applying a repertoire-size bias correction to TCR pairs. To estimate false discovery rates, a later analysis permuted the HLA or CMV assignments 20 times. In a later analysis, co-occurring TCRs were grouped using DBSCAN, and TCRdist sequence similarity was added for clustering within HLA-allele-positive subsets. Repertoires with fewer than 30,000 or more than 120,000 public chains were left out of co-occurrence clustering, as were several repertoires with anomalous nucleotide sharing. TCRdb stores this immuneACCESS table with in-frame sequences only. Part of the clones is absent; in the studies checked, under half of the shortfall reflects unresolved V genes, and no reason is known for the rest. The D gene and trimming were derived from the DNA, and the V and J assignments and clone size from that table. For this sample the table gives about 120,000 clones, of which approximately 80% were detected only once. 22% of the sample comes from the top ten.

The cohort consisted of 670 or so healthy bone marrow donors. All cohort members were sampled while nominally healthy, although unrecorded immune exposures were likely present. The donor tested CMV seropositive and was one of the 289 seropositive cohort members. Every donor gave a peripheral blood sample, and the peripheral blood mononuclear cells from that sample were used for TCR beta sequencing. The Qiagen DNeasy Blood Extraction Kit was used to extract genomic DNA from the blood cell samples. The data were obtained in a study of cytomegalovirus exposure and HLA in healthy donors (dated by TCRdb to 2016 to 2017). Broadly, across the study: According to an earlier analysis of 587 of the donors, about 179 million T cells yielded over 90 million unique TCR beta sequences and around 300 Gb of sequence data. The later analysis used no new phenotypic data to find candidate immune exposures, relying instead on TCR beta sequences and their occurrence across donors. An early release that covered 640 HLA-typed donors contained about 300 gigabases of sequencing data and tens of millions of unique TCR sequences. A separate validation cohort of 90 to 150 different subjects was used in addition to the roughly 670-subject first cohort. To study patterns of TCR occurrence, a later analysis re-analyzed previously published TCR beta repertoires from 600 to 750 donors and added high-resolution HLA genotyping. The study was designed to test whether signatures of past pathogen exposure could be identified by cataloging public T cell receptors. To predict cytomegalovirus infection status, the study combined high-throughput TCR immunosequencing, statistical association of individual TCRs with disease status, and machine learning. An earlier analysis of roughly 580 of the donors used high-throughput TCR beta sequencing to judge whether each TCR beta V gene segment behaved as functional or pseudogenic. Every discovery cohort repertoire had been produced on one sequencing platform. Donor age, sex, ethnicity and CMV serostatus were collected together with the repertoire data. The number of donors typed differed by locus, with roughly 629-640 for A, B, C, DRB1 and DQB1, around 500 for DQA1, 600 to 610 for DPA1, and some 450 for DPB1. On average, around 230,000 unique TCR beta nucleotide sequences were sequenced per donor among 398 genotyped donors of the cohort, with around 19% of those sequences being non-productive. Class I and class II HLA loci were covered by the typing at four-digit resolution. A handful of DR-DQ haplotypes were treated as single units for association and clustering because of strong linkage in the cohort. Among the roughly 400 genotyped donors, around 81% belonged to the genetic ancestry cluster associated with self-reported Caucasian donors. Genome-wide SNP genotypes for about 65% of the 666 donors were used in a later genetic analysis, which treated that subset as a discovery cohort. The study used immunosequencing to profile the T cell repertoires of approximately 650 subjects and linked those repertoires to cytomegalovirus serostatus.

After removal of 5 bases from V and 8 bases from J, the junction retains 10 bases not matched to a gene. Based on the germline V gene, the CDR1 and CDR2 sequences are SNHLY and FYNNEI. Counted from cysteine to phenylalanine, this CDR3 has 14 amino acids. Only the CDR3 portion is preserved as DNA: 42 bases, with reading frame beginning at the first base. Broader findings and caveats from the paper: In a later genetic analysis, fewer N-insertions in productive TCRs were reported among donors in an Asian-associated ancestry cluster than the roughly 640-donor mean. In an earlier analysis of approximately 600 of the donors, most TCR beta V segments were observed in productive rearrangements about 90% or about 30% of the time, broadly matching IMGT annotations. While some public TCRs were present in many individuals, most TCR sequences turned up only very rarely across donors. Some IMGT-functional V segments, including TRBV6-2 and TRBV6-3, could not be told apart with the 87-base-pair reads, so those segments were excluded. HLA typing was unavailable for some donors at each locus, so association tests used only the typed subset. The presence/absence analyses assumed that sequencing depth was roughly uniform across donors, and that assumption may not be true. A further reported finding was that TCR beta sequences accurately predicted the HLA-A and HLA-B alleles for most subjects in the first cohort. An association between a missense DCLRE1C variant and V-gene and J-gene trimming of TCR beta chains was found in a later genetic analysis and replicated in an independent cohort. The study listed 150 to 200 TCR beta chains as associated with cytomegalovirus. Three of the identified cytomegalovirus-associated TCR beta chains were confirmed in vitro to be specific for cytomegalovirus antigens. Because counts were too low, roughly 17 rarely observed V segments, including chromosome 9 orphons, were left out of the earlier analysis of some 640 of the donors. For the cohort, immune exposure information was limited to CMV serostatus. In a later analysis, TCR association rates were found to vary across HLA loci, with the most associated TCRs seen for DRB1 alleles and the fewest for HLA-C alleles. According to a later analysis, parvovirus B19, influenza, CMV and Epstein-Barr virus appeared linked to several top co-occurrence clusters. A later analysis found that HLA-associated TCR beta chains were more clonally expanded and had lower generation probabilities than equally common non-associated chains. Specific HLA alleles were associated with around 18,000 TCR beta sequences at a false discovery rate of 0.05 in a later analysis. According to the authors, the approach could potentially be generalized to other disease states and immunological phenotypes. According to a later analysis, most CMV-associated TCR beta chains appeared to be HLA-restricted, and the HLA associations seemed to be driven largely by CMV exposure. The sequencing pipeline was judged likely to have produced a cluster of highly shared sequence variants as a technical artifact. Correlated functional status among segregating V segments might reflect linkage disequilibrium, but an unknown experimental factor could not be ruled out. The cohort was sequenced for TCR beta chains only, and without alpha or paired-chain data the features that could be detected were limited. Assigning TCR associations to individual alleles was difficult when HLA alleles, especially DR and DQ, strongly co-occurred. The classifier was reported to diagnose cytomegalovirus status with high specificity and sensitivity in both the original and validation cohorts.

Rearrangement joined TRBV2 to TRBJ1-2; 8 bases in the junction line up with TRBD1. This TCR was sampled from a man aged 25 to 40 in good health and CMV-seropositive. Sequences were obtained from PBMCs. The CDR3 protein: CASSRRTGNEGYTF. The nucleotides read TGTGCCAGCAGTCGACGGACAGGGAATGAAGGCTACACCTTC.